A selection of T cell receptor beta chains follows, all from one sample in a study of beta chain features in type 1 diabetes. Assay used: immunoSEQ multiplex PCR; TCRdb lists only in-frame clones, some missing. The data show hundreds of thousands of clones, with roughly an eighth seen just once and approximately 0.02% held by the top ten. Specimen: naive CD4+ T cells from blood. These receptors were taken from a man aged 18 to 35 with type 1 diabetes. The CDR3 runs from the conserved cysteine through the conserved F or W.

V	J	CDR3
TRBV5-4	TRBJ1-6	CASSLESSYNSPLHF
TRBV10-1	TRBJ2-3	CASSESARRRTYF
TRBV6-6	TRBJ2-1	CASFLAGGNNEQFF
TRBV27	TRBJ2-5	CASRSVWDRGLRQETQYF
TRBV7-2	TRBJ1-2	CASSSTVNYGYTF
TRBV19	TRBJ2-7	CASSTRTSYEQYF
TRBV7-9	TRBJ2-7	CASSEQGAGEQYF
TRBV30	TRBJ1-4	CAWKPLGQQHNEKLFF
TRBV9	TRBJ2-3	CASSVGLAGAIDTQYF
TRBV5-6	TRBJ1-5	CASSSIQGIGDQPQHF
TRBV4-1	TRBJ1-6	CASSQVKAGPIF
TRBV30	TRBJ1-5	CAWRPDSNQPQHF
TRBV29-1	TRBJ2-2	CSGTMGGLFGGELFF
TRBV5-1	TRBJ2-7	CASSQDSYEQYF
TRBV15	TRBJ2-3	CATSRDRTESSTDTQYF
TRBV10-3	TRBJ2-3	CAIMEGYTDTQYF
TRBV27	TRBJ1-1	CASRQMNTEAFF
TRBV4-1	TRBJ2-7	CASSPPSLPYEQYF
TRBV7-2	TRBJ1-5	CASSLDGALTVRAQHF
TRBV11-2	TRBJ2-5	CASELGNQETQYF
TRBV6-5	TRBJ1-1	CASSSAQRNTEAFF
TRBV6-1	TRBJ2-3	CASSVSYTDTQYF
TRBV30	TRBJ1-2	CAWSLQGDGYTF
TRBV2	TRBJ2-1	CASSTAWTSGGAGEQFF
TRBV19	TRBJ1-2	CASTSADRVPGYTF
TRBV27	TRBJ2-7	CASSRSGGGYSPPYEQYF
TRBV30	TRBJ1-2	CAWNGGDYGYTF
TRBV10-3	TRBJ2-2	CAIAMGTGELFF
TRBV4-1	TRBJ2-3	CASSLRTALSTDTQYF
TRBV29-1	TRBJ1-3	CSVAGGDRGPIHSGNTIYF
TRBV29-1	TRBJ1-1	CSVVRQVDGVAFF
TRBV6-1	TRBJ1-1	CASGMTGGTEAFF
TRBV28	TRBJ1-5	CASSPGQGARQPQHF
TRBV19	TRBJ1-1	CASSGALNTEAFF
TRBV7-9	TRBJ2-5	CASSRTGQETQYF
TRBV6-5	TRBJ2-3	CASSQGNTQYF
TRBV5-1	TRBJ1-6	CASSLTGLADSPLHF
TRBV6-5	TRBJ2-1	CASSYHPSTHEQFF
TRBV2	TRBJ1-2	CASSEWPVRGYTF
TRBV28	TRBJ2-1	CASSLYLGTENEQFF
TRBV23-1	TRBJ2-7	CASSRGHNPYEQYF
TRBV9	TRBJ2-1	CASSLKGGISYNEQFF
TRBV7-9	TRBJ2-7	CASSGGGQAQYF
TRBV2	TRBJ2-7	CAVSPSYEQYF
TRBV28	TRBJ2-1	CASSLPTDRNNEQFF
TRBV30	TRBJ1-4	CAWTTRLNEKLFF
TRBV28	TRBJ1-6	CASSSSNSPLHF
TRBV7-6	TRBJ2-5	CASSRSQETQYF
TRBV5-4	TRBJ2-6	CASSPSRVSSGANVLTF
TRBV5-1	TRBJ2-3	CASSTGTSDSTDTQYF
TRBV6-1	TRBJ1-1	CASSEYRPSMNTEAFF
TRBV27	TRBJ1-2	CASSLQGDGYGYTF
TRBV19	TRBJ1-1	CASRTGVEAFF